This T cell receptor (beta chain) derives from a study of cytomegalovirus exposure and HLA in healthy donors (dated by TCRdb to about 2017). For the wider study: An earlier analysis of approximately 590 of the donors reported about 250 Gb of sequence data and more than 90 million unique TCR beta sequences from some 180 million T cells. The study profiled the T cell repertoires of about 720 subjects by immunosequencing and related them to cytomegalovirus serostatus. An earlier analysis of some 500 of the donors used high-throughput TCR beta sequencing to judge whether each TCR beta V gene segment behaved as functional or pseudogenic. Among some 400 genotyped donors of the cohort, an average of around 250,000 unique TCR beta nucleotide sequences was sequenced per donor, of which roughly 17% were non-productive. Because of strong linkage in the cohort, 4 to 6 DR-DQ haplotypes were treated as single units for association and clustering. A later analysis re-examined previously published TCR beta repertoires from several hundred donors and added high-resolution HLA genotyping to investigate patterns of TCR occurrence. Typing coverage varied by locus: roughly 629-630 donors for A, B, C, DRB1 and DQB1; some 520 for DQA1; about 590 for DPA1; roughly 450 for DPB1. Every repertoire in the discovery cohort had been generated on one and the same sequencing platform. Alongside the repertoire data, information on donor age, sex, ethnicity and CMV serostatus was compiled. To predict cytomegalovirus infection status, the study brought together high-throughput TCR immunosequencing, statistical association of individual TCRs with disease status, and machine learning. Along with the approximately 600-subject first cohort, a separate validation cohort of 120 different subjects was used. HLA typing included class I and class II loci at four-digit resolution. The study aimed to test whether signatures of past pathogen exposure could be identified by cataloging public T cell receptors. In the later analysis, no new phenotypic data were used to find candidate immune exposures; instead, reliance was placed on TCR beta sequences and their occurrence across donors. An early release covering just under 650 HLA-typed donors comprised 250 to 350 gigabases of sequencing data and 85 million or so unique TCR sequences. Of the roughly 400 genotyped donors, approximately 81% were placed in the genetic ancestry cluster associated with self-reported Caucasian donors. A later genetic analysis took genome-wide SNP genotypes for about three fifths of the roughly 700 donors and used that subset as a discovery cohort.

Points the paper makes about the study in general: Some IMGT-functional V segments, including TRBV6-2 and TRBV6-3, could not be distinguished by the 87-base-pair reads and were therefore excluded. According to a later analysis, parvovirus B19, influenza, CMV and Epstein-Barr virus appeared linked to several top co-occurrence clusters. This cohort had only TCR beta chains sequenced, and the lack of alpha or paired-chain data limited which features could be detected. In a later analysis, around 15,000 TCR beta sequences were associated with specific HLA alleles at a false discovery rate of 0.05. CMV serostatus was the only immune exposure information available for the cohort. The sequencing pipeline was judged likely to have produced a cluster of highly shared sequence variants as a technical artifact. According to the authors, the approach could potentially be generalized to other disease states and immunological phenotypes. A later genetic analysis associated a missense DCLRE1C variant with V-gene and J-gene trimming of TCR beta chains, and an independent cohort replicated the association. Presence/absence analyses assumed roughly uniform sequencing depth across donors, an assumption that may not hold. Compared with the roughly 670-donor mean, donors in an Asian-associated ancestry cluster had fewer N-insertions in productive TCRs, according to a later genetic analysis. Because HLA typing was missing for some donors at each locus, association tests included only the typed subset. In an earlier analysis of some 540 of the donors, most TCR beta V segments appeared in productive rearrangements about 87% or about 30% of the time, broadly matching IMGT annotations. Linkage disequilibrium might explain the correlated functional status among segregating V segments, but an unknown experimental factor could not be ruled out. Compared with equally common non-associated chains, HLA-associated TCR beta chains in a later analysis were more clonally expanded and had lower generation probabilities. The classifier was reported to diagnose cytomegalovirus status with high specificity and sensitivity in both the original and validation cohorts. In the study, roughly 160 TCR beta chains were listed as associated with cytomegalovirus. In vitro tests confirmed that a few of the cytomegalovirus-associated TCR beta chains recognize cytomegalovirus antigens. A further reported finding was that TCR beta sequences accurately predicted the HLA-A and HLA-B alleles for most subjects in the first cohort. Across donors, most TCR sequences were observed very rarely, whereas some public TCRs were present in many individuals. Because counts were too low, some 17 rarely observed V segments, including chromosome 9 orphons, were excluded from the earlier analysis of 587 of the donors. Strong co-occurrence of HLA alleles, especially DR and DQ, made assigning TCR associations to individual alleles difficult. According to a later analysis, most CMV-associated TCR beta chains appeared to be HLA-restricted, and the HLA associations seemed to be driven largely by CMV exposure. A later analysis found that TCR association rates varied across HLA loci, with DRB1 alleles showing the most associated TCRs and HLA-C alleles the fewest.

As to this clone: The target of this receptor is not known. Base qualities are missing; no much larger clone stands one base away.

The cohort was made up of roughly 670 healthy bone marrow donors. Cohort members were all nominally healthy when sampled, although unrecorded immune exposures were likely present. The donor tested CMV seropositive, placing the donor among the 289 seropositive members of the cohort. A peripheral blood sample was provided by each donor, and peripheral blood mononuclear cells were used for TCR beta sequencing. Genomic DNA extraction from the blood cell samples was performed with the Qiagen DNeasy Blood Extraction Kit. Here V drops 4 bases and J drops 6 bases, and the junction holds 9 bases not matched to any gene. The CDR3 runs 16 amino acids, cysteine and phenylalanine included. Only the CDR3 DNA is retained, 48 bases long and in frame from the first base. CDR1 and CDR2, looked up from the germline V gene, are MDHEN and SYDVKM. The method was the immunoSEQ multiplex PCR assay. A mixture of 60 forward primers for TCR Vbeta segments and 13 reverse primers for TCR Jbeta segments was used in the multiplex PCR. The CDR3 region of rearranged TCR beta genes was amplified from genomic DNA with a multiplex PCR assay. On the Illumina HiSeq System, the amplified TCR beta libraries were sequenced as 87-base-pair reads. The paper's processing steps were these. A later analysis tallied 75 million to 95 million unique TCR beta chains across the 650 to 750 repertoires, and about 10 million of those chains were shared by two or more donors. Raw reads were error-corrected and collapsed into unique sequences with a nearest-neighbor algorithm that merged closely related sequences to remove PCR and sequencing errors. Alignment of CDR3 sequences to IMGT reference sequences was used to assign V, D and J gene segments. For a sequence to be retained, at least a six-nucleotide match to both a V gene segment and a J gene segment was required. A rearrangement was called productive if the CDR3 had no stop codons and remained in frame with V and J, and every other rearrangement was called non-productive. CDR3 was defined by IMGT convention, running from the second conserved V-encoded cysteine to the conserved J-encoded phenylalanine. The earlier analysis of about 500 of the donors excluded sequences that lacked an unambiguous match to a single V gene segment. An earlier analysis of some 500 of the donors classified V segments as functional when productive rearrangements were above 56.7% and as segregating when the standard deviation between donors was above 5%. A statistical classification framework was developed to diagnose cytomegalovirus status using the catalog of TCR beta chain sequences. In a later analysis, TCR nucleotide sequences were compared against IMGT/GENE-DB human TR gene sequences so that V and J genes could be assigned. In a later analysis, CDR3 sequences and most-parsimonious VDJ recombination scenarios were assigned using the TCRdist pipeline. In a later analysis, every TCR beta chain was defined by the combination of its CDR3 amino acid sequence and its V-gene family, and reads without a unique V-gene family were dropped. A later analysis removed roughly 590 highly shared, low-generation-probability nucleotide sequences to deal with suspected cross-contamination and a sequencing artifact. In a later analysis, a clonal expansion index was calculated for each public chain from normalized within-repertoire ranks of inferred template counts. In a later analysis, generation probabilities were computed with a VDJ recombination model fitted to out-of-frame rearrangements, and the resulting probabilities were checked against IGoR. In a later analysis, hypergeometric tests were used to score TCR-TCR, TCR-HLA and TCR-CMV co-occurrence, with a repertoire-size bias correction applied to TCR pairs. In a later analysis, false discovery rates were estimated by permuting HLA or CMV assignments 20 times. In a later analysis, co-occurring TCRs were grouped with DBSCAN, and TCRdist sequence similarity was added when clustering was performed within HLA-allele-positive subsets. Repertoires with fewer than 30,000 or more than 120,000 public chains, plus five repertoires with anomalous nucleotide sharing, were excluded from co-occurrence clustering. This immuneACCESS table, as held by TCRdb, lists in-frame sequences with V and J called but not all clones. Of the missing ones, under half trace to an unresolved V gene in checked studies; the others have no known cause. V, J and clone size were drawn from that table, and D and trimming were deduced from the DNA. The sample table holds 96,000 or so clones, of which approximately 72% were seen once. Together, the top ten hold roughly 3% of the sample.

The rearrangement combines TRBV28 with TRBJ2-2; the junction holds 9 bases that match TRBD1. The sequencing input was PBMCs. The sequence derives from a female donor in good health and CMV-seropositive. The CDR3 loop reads CASSSIPGQGPGELFF. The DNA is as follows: TGTGCCAGCAGTTCAATACCGGGACAGGGTCCCGGGGAGCTGTTTTTT.